A single sample is the source of the 16 T cell receptor beta chains below, sequenced in a study of T cells after yellow fever vaccination (dated by TCRdb to the late 2010s). The intended sense of this specimen's treatment or condition label: live attenuated yellow fever vaccine strain. The library was prepared using 5' RACE. The instrument was an Illumina HiSeq 2500. The public reads were reprocessed in TCRdb via fastp at Q25 and MiXCR, keeping in-frame beta chains. Rows matching on CDR3 protein sequence are summarized as one entry with the most common DNA and genes. Here the sample has 400,000 to 650,000 distinct CDR3 sequences; 21% occur a single time. The ten biggest clones cover less than 20% of the sample. Sequencing used PBMCs, obtained roughly 23 days after the first yellow fever vaccination. The receptors stem from a man between 18 and 35 years old who received the YFV17D yellow fever vaccine.

This clonotype came up a few times. V usage is TRBV12-3 or TRBV12-4 and J usage is TRBJ2-7; D is unresolved. CDR3 length equals 13 residues. Trimming removed 2 bases at V and 6 bases at J, with 11 bases between. CDR3 region: CASSLSAGSEQYF. As DNA, the CDR3 is TGTGCCAGCAGTTTATCGGCCGGCTCCGAGCAGTACTTC.

V gene TRBV5-1 combines with J gene TRBJ2-1, with a weak D call TRBD2 (8 bases). V gave up 4 bases and J gave up 5 bases, with 16 bases separating them. The germline V gene has CDR1 SGHRS and CDR2 YFSETQ. The CDR3 is 15 amino acids. For the CDR3, the DNA is TGCGCCAGCAGCCCCATAGCGGGACAGCACAATGAGCAGTTCTTC. Translated, it gives CASSPIAGQHNEQFF.

V gene TRBV10-2 combines with J gene TRBJ1-2; tentatively, D is TRBD1 (5 bases). The CDR3 runs to 13 residues. V lost 3 bases to trimming and J lost 5 bases, with 10 bases between them. Germline CDR1 and CDR2: WSHSY and SAAADI. The CDR3 DNA reads TGCGCCAGCAGTGAAATCAGGGCATATGGCTACACCTTC. This gives the protein CASSEIRAYGYTF.

This chain links TRBV11-2 with TRBJ2-5, with 9 bases that match TRBD1. Germline CDR1 and CDR2: SGHAT and FQNNGV. This CDR3 comprises 14 residues. The V segment lost 6 bases and the J segment 5 bases; nucleotides outside the gene matches: 7. The chain's CDR3 is CASRRTGGWETQYF. CDR3 coding DNA: TGTGCCAGCAGACGCACAGGGGGCTGGGAGACCCAGTACTTC.

This clonotype has a handful of counts. This chain links TRBV13 with TRBJ2-1, with TRBD1 matching 9 bases. V shed 1 base and J 0 bases; nucleotides not matched to a gene: 7. CDR3 size: 18 residues. CDR1 is PRHDT, CDR2 FYEKMQ, per germline (reference sequence). The CDR3 is CASSLEGTGISSYNEQFF. In DNA form, the CDR3 reads TGTGCCAGCAGCTTAGAGGGGACAGGGATTAGCTCCTACAATGAGCAGTTCTTC.

The rearrangement uses TRBV5-1 and TRBJ2-3; 7 nucleotides agree with TRBD1. The J segment lost 2 bases and the V segment lost 6 bases, leaving 6 bases of the junction unmatched. The germline V gene has CDR1 SGHRS and CDR2 YFSETQ. CDR3 size: 14 residues. The CDR3: CASTRDSYTDTQYF. The DNA for the CDR3 is TGCGCCAGCACCCGGGACAGCTACACAGATACGCAGTATTTT.

V gene TRBV7-8 combines with J gene TRBJ1-1, with D tentatively TRBD1 (5 bases). CDR1 SGHVS and CDR2 FQNEAQ come from the germline V gene. This CDR3 contains 14 residues. V lost 5 bases and J 1 base, leaving 11 bases between the germline ends. The CDR3 bases are TGTGCCAGCAGCCAGTGGGGGAAGAACACTGAAGCTTTCTTT. Protein product: CASSQWGKNTEAFF.

In its sample, this clonotype was seen a few times. V usage is TRBV23-1 and J usage is TRBJ2-6; D gene uncertain. TRBV23-1 is classed as an ORF, of uncertain function. The CDR3 is 13 amino acids. The V and J ends lost 7 bases and 0 bases respectively, with 4 bases between them. CDR3 in DNA: TGCGCCAGCAAACACTCTGGGGCCAACGTCCTGACTTTC. As protein: CASKHSGANVLTF.

This clonotype was picked up a small number of times. The chain joins TRBV11-1 to TRBJ1-4; tentatively, D is TRBD1 (5 bases). From germline, CDR1 is SGHAT and CDR2 FQDESV (reference sequence). The germline V and J ends were trimmed by 4 bases and 0 bases, with 18 bases remaining between them. The CDR3 spans 18 residues. The DNA of the CDR3 is TGTGCCAGCAGCTCGCCGAGGGGTGGAGTTGCAACTAATGAAAAACTGTTTTTT. This sequence encodes CASSSPRGGVATNEKLFF. The entire variable domain, with the rest obtained from reference TRBV11-1 and TRBJ1-4, is as follows: EAEVAQSPRYKITEKSQAVAFWCDPISGHATLYWYRQILGQGPELLVQFQDESVVDDSQLPKDRFSAERLKGVDSTLKIQPAELGDSAMYLCASSSPRGGVATNEKLFFGSGTQLSVL.

The J gene is TRBJ2-1, the V gene TRBV19; no firm D call. The CDR3 extends over 12 amino acids. Germline lookup yields CDR1 LNHDA and CDR2 SQIVND (reference sequence). V was pared by 3 bases and J by 8 bases, with 8 bases between. CDR3 DNA: TGTGCCAGTAGTATGAGGACCTATGAGCAGTTCTTC. This gives the protein CASSMRTYEQFF. Based on the CDR3 plus reference TRBV19 and TRBJ2-1, the full variable domain is DGGITQSPKYLFRKEGQNVTLSCEQNLNHDAMYWYRQDPGQGLRLIYYSQIVNDFQKGDIAEGYSVSREKKESFPLTVTSAQKNPTAFYLCASSMRTYEQFFGPGTRLTVL.

In this sample, this clonotype turned up many times. V gene TRBV27 combines with J gene TRBJ2-1; the D gene is possibly TRBD2 (6 bases). Germline values: CDR1 MNHEY, CDR2 SMNVEV (reference sequence). The V end lost 5 bases, the J end lost 9 bases, and 14 bases lay between the germline ends. The CDR3 runs 13 residues. As DNA, the CDR3 is TGTGCCAGCAGTCTCCTTGGGGGAGGTGAGCAGTTCTTC. It is translated as CASSLLGGGEQFF.

The V call is TRBV7-3, the J call TRBJ2-5; 15 bases are shared with TRBD2. The J segment lost 5 bases and the V segment lost 5 bases, leaving 12 bases of the junction unmatched. The CDR3 totals 18 residues. Per germline, CDR1 SGHTA and CDR2 FQGTGA. The CDR3: CASSIGLAGGDGWETQYF. The CDR3 nucleotides are TGTGCCAGCAGCATTGGACTAGCGGGGGGGGACGGCTGGGAGACCCAGTACTTC.

This clonotype was counted a few times. The chain is built from TRBV7-9 and TRBJ2-7; no firm D call. Per germline, CDR1 SEHNR and CDR2 FQNEAQ (reference sequence). Trimming stripped 1 base from V and 2 bases from J, with 9 bases between. CDR3 length equals 14 residues. CDR3 amino acids: CASSLDPITYEQYF. In DNA form, the CDR3 reads TGTGCCAGCAGCTTAGATCCAATAACCTACGAGCAGTACTTC.

This clonotype appeared many times. This sequence joins TRBV7-9 and TRBJ2-5, with D maybe TRBD2 (5 bases). The CDR3 covers 16 residues. CDR1 is SEHNR, CDR2 FQNEAQ, per germline (reference sequence). V lost 3 bases to trimming and J lost 4 bases, with 18 bases between them. The DNA of the CDR3 is TGTGCCAGCAGCTTTCTTGCCGGGGTCAAGGGAGAGACCCAGTACTTC. This translates into CASSFLAGVKGETQYF.

The chain uses TRBV5-1 and TRBJ2-3; 9 bases are shared with TRBD2. Germline loops: CDR1 SGHRS, CDR2 YFSETQ. This CDR3 has 18 amino acids. V gave up 4 bases and J gave up 2 bases; unmatched junction bases: 14. CDR3 sequence reads: CASSLSFLRGGNTDTQYF. The CDR3 nucleotides read TGCGCCAGCAGCCTGTCCTTTTTGCGGGGGGGCAACACAGATACGCAGTATTTT.

This clonotype turned up a few times. The chain carries TRBV11-2 and TRBJ2-5; D is unresolved. Trimming stripped 2 bases from V and 5 bases from J, with 24 bases between. Germline assignment: CDR1 SGHAT and CDR2 FQNNGV. The CDR3 is 18 residues long. For the CDR3, the DNA is TGTGCCAGCAGCTTACAGGTTTCATTTGGCGACGTGGGGGAGACCCAGTACTTC. Translating it yields CASSLQVSFGDVGETQYF.